These 15 T cell receptor beta chains came from one sample sequenced in a study of siplizumab effects on memory and regulatory T cells. Some clones are missing from TCRdb's copy, which holds only in-frame ones; the method was immunoSEQ multiplex PCR. The sample comprises around 120,000 clones, around 94% of which are singletons, and about 1.8% rests with the top ten. The material sequenced was non-Treg CD4+ T cells sorted from blood. Every receptor here comes from a human donor in good health.

J is TRBJ2-1 and V is TRBV29-1; D is possibly TRBD1 (6 bases). The CDR3 extends over 14 amino acids. The germline V and J ends were trimmed by 2 bases and 3 bases, with 11 bases remaining between them. Germline CDR1 is SQVTM and CDR2 is ANQGSEA. The CDR3 DNA follows: TGCAGCGTTGAAAGGATGGACAGCTACAATGAGCAGTTCTTC. Protein sequence: CSVERMDSYNEQFF.

The chain recombines TRBV12-5 with TRBJ2-3; 7 nucleotides align to TRBD2. The J segment lost 1 base and the V segment lost 1 base, leaving 2 bases of the junction unmatched. Germline V gives CDR1 LGHNT, CDR2 FRNRAP. The CDR3 covers 15 residues. As DNA, the CDR3 is TGTGCTAGTGGTTTGGGGCTAGCGGGCACAGATACGCAGTATTTT. Protein sequence: CASGLGLAGTDTQYF.

The chain carries TRBV29-1 and TRBJ2-5; possibly TRBD1 for D (6 bases). From germline, CDR1 is SQVTM and CDR2 ANQGSEA. This CDR3 has 14 amino acids. The ends were cut back, 4 bases at V and 2 bases at J, with 14 bases in the middle. The chain's CDR3 is CSVGTRGEQETQYF. CDR3 coding DNA: TGCAGCGTTGGAACCAGGGGAGAACAAGAGACCCAGTACTTC.

The V and J genes are TRBV6-1 and TRBJ1-1; D gene unclear. V was trimmed by 7 bases and J by 4 bases, leaving 16 bases between them. Germline V gene lookup returns CDR1 MNHNS and CDR2 SASEGT. The length of the CDR3 is 14 residues. The CDR3 spells CASTIPRSVTEAFF. In nucleotides, the CDR3 is TGTGCCAGCACCATCCCCCGTTCGGTCACTGAAGCTTTCTTT.

V gene TRBV5-1 combines with J gene TRBJ2-7; tentatively, D is TRBD1 (5 bases). The CDR3 length is 13 residues. V lost 0 bases, J lost 4 bases, and 8 bases lay in between. Germline assignment: CDR1 SGHRS and CDR2 YFSETQ. CDR3 DNA sequence: TGCGCCAGCAGCTTGGACGGACAATACGAGCAGTACTTC. It translates to CASSLDGQYEQYF.

The chain is built from TRBV28 and TRBJ1-5, with TRBD1 matching 7 bases. Germline V gene lookup returns CDR1 MDHEN and CDR2 SYDVKM. The CDR3 has 16 residues. V shed 3 bases, J shed 4 bases, and the junction held 9 bases outside the gene matches. The CDR3 protein is CASSLLSGTANQPQHF. The CDR3 DNA sequence: TGTGCCAGCAGTTTGTTAAGTGGGACAGCTAATCAGCCCCAGCATTTT.

The genes are TRBV6-6 and TRBJ1-1; D unresolved. The CDR3 has 14 amino acids. Germline values: CDR1 MNHNY, CDR2 SVGAGI (reference sequence). V gave up 8 bases and J gave up 1 base, with 14 bases separating them. DNA for the CDR3: TGTGCCAGCGAAACCCAAAAGGGGAACACTGAAGCTTTCTTT. Its protein product is CASETQKGNTEAFF.

The CDR3 nucleotides are TGTGCCAGCAGGGGACTAGCGGGAGACAATGAGCAGTTCTTC. As protein: CASRGLAGDNEQFF. The chain combines TRBV27 with TRBJ2-1; 14 nucleotides agree with TRBD2. Germline lookup yields CDR1 MNHEY and CDR2 SMNVEV (reference sequence). The V gene end was trimmed by 6 bases and the J gene end by 5 bases; junction bases not matched to a gene: 0. The CDR3 has 14 amino acids.

The rearrangement joins TRBV29-1 to TRBJ2-7, with TRBD1 identical over 9 bases. Germline V gene data show CDR1 as SQVTM and CDR2 as ANQGSEA. The CDR3 is 16 amino acids. V shed 0 bases, J shed 1 base, and the junction held 7 bases outside the gene matches. CDR3 coding DNA: TGCAGCGTTGAAGATCAGGGGACAGGGAATTCCTACGAGCAGTACTTC. It translates to CSVEDQGTGNSYEQYF.

The rearrangement links TRBV9 to TRBJ2-1; a possible D gene is TRBD1 (6 bases). Looked up from germline, CDR1 is SGDLS and CDR2 is YYNGEE. This CDR3 has 16 residues. The germline V and J ends were trimmed by 0 bases and 0 bases, with 10 bases remaining between them. CDR3 residues: CASSVGQGTSYNEQFF. CDR3 DNA: TGTGCCAGCAGCGTAGGTCAGGGGACCTCCTACAATGAGCAGTTCTTC. Supplemented by reference TRBV9 and TRBJ2-1, the full variable domain reads DSGVTQTPKHLITATGQRVTLRCSPRSGDLSVYWYQQSLDQGLQFLIQYYNGEERAKGNILERFSAQQFPDLHSELNLSSLELGDSALYFCASSVGQGTSYNEQFFGPGTRLTVL.

The chain uses TRBV9 and TRBJ2-7; D is possibly TRBD1 (5 bases). Trimming shortened V by 3 bases and J by 0 bases, and 10 bases separated the two germline ends. The CDR3 is made up of 14 amino acids. CDR1 is SGDLS, CDR2 YYNGEE, per germline. The CDR3 reads CASSATANSYEQYF. CDR3 DNA: TGTGCCAGCAGCGCGACAGCGAACTCCTACGAGCAGTACTTC. Using reference TRBV9 and TRBJ2-7 for the parts outside the CDR3, the full variable domain is DSGVTQTPKHLITATGQRVTLRCSPRSGDLSVYWYQQSLDQGLQFLIQYYNGEERAKGNILERFSAQQFPDLHSELNLSSLELGDSALYFCASSATANSYEQYFGPGTRLTVT.

V usage is TRBV6-1 and J usage is TRBJ2-7, with D perhaps assigned TRBD1 or TRBD2 (5 bases each). The ends were cut back, 4 bases at V and 3 bases at J, with 19 bases in the middle. Germline-derived CDR1 and CDR2 are MNHNS and SASEGT. There are 16 residues in the CDR3. The CDR3 nucleotides are TGTGCCAGCAGTGTTGAGGGATGGAACGGACACTACGAGCAGTACTTC. Amino acids: CASSVEGWNGHYEQYF.

The DNA of the CDR3 is TGTGCCATAGACAGGGGGCGAAGGGAAAACATTCAGTACTTC. Its protein product is CAIDRGRRENIQYF. The chain links TRBV6-5 to TRBJ2-4, with 10 bases matching TRBD1. Germline CDR1 MNHEY, CDR2 SVGAGI. With V trimmed by 10 bases and J by 5 bases, 8 bases remained unmatched. There are 14 residues in the CDR3.

The chain couples TRBV7-3 to TRBJ2-6; D not certain. Germline values: CDR1 SGHTA, CDR2 FQGTGA. Trimming pared 5 bases from V and 0 bases from J, leaving 8 bases between. CDR3 length: 15 amino acids. The DNA for the CDR3 is TGTGCCAGCAGCGTTTCCAGCTCTGGGGCCAACGTCCTGACTTTC. Its protein product is CASSVSSSGANVLTF.

V is TRBV30 and J is TRBJ2-3; D call uncertain. The CDR3 sequence is 13 residues long. Trimming took 0 bases from V and 5 from J, leaving 9 bases between them. CDR1 and CDR2 from the germline V gene are GTSNPN and SVGIG (reference sequence). CDR3 amino acids: CAWSVREKDTQYF. As DNA, the CDR3 is TGTGCCTGGAGTGTACGAGAAAAAGATACGCAGTATTTT. The whole variable domain, filled in from reference TRBV30 and TRBJ2-3, reads SQTIHQWPATLVQPVGSPLSLECTVEGTSNPNLYWYRQAAGRGLQLLFYSVGIGQISSEVPQNLSASRPQDRQFILSSKKLLLSDSGFYLCAWSVREKDTQYFGPGTRLTVL.